The subject of this entry is one T cell receptor beta chain. These data belong to a study of T cells after yellow fever vaccination. TCRdb ran MiXCR on the 5' RACE reads and lists one entry per CDR3 protein. Of hundreds of thousands of distinct CDR3 sequences listed, around 8.6% were seen once; the top ten hold 3% to 4%. The CDR3 covers 15 residues. Germline-derived CDR1 and CDR2 are MDHEN and SYDVKM. V shed 6 bases, J shed 1 base, and the junction held 8 bases outside the gene matches. Sequences were derived from CD4+ T cells sorted from PBMCs, sampled 5 days after the yellow fever booster vaccination. The chain has TRBV28 and TRBJ2-7, with 8 bases identical to TRBD2. The source of this sequence is a young man who received the YFV17D yellow fever vaccine. The CDR3, as DNA: TGTGCCAGCAGCCAGCCGGGGGGGTTGTCCTACGAGCAGTACTTC. Protein sequence: CASSQPGGLSYEQYF.